This T cell receptor (beta chain) was captured in a study of blood T cells in healthy people across ages. Points on this clonotype: What it recognizes is unknown.

CDR3 length equals 13 residues. The junction had 6 bases not matched to a gene; V was cut back by 2 bases and J by 13 bases. CDR1 and CDR2 from the germline V gene are MNHEY and SVGAGI. PCR was performed a second time for roughly 7 to 11 cycles using a sample-barcoded 5' primer and a J-beta primer mix. TCRdb redid the calling of the 5' RACE reads with MiXCR, one entry per CDR3 protein. The data hold around 800,000 distinct CDR3 sequences, with about 45% observed a single time. Study-wide findings and caveats: PBMCs left unsorted prevented a conclusive naive versus antigen-experienced comparison.

The sample comprised blood. The chain links TRBV6-5 to TRBJ2-1; 9 bases fit TRBD1. The TCR was taken from a man older than 75 in good health. CDR3 DNA sequence: TGTGCCAGCAGTTACCCCGGGACAGGGATTCAGTTCTTC. This encodes CASSYPGTGIQFF.